What follows are 5 T cell receptor beta chains derived from one specimen sequenced in a study of CD8+CD57+ T cells in acquired aplastic anemia. The TCR beta profiling, which covered VDJ combination and CDR3 sequence, was carried out using genomic DNA as the template. A single record per CDR3 protein comes from TCRdb applying MiXCR to the reads. This sample has hundreds of thousands of distinct CDR3 sequences, with around 32% found just once. Patients sequenced had flow cytometry evidence of CD8+CD57+ cell expansion. Sequencing was carried out using sorted CD4+, CD8+, or CD8+CD57+ T cells (not recorded which) from PBMCs. The origin of the receptors is a human donor with aplastic anemia.

This clonotype has just a few counts. CDR3 nucleotides: TGTGCCAGCAGCTTAGGCCCTCGACAGGGGAGCAATCAGCCCCAGCATTTT. Translation: CASSLGPRQGSNQPQHF. This sequence joins TRBV11-1 and TRBJ1-5; 8 nucleotides align to TRBD1. The V segment lost 1 base and the J segment 1 base; nucleotides outside the gene matches: 6. The CDR3 consists of 17 residues. Germline values: CDR1 SGHAT, CDR2 FQDESV (reference sequence).

The chain links TRBV20-1 to TRBJ2-5, with 9 bases lining up with TRBD2. Trimming took 0 bases from V and 2 from J; bases not matched to a gene: 10. The germline gives CDR1 DFQATT, CDR2 SNEGSKA (reference sequence). CDR3 size: 17 residues. The CDR3 region has the DNA TGCAGTGCTAGAGAGCTTGCTCGGACTAGCGCTCAAGAGACCCAGTACTTC. Translated, it gives CSARELARTSAQETQYF.

This clonotype was counted at least ten times. The J gene is TRBJ2-7, the V gene TRBV7-9; D tentatively reads TRBD1 or TRBD2 (5 bases each). The CDR3 contains 15 residues. Trimming shortened V by 5 bases and J by 2 bases, and 16 bases separated the two germline ends. Germline values: CDR1 SEHNR, CDR2 FQNEAQ (reference sequence). The CDR3 protein is CASSPSWDQTYEQYF. CDR3 nucleotides: TGTGCCAGCAGCCCAAGCTGGGACCAGACCTACGAGCAGTACTTC.

The chain links TRBV25-1 to TRBJ1-2; 8 nucleotides match TRBD1. CDR1 and CDR2 from the germline V gene are MGHDK and SYGVNS. This CDR3 has 15 amino acids. J gave up 6 bases and V 5 bases, and 11 bases lay outside the gene matches. The CDR3 DNA sequence: TGTGCCAGCAGTATGACGGGGCAGGGGGCGGATGGCTACACCTTC. Its translation is CASSMTGQGADGYTF.

The table lists this clonotype with a few counts. V usage is TRBV13 and J usage is TRBJ1-1; D is unclear. Germline V lookup: CDR1 PRHDT, CDR2 FYEKMQ (reference sequence). This CDR3 has 14 residues. V was clipped by 1 base and J by 1 base, with 7 bases between them. In DNA, the CDR3 is TGTGCCAGCAGCTTAGTGGGCTCGAACACTGAAGCTTTCTTT. Protein sequence: CASSLVGSNTEAFF.